This is a list of T cell receptor beta chains from one sample in a study of response to subunit inactivated influenza vaccine. TCRdb recomputed calls from the RT-PCR reads with MiXCR, one row per CDR3 protein. The sample lists about 780,000 distinct CDR3 sequences; about 18% were seen once. The sequencing here drew on PBMCs from blood, taken around 5 days after vaccination. The source of these receptors is a man between 50 and 59 years old who received an inactivated influenza vaccine. Each CDR3 is given with its conserved first and last residue.

13	TRBV21-1	TRBJ2-7	CASSKAEFYEQYF
16	TRBV7-9	TRBJ2-2	CASSFLQGTNTGELFF
14	TRBV20-1	TRBJ2-7	CSATGTGNYYEQYF
16	TRBV20-1	TRBJ2-3	CSATGTSGASTDTQYF
13	TRBV6-1	TRBJ1-1	CASTAGQGFEAFF
16	TRBV12-3/TRBV12-4	TRBJ1-6	CASSRTGVSYNSPLHF
14	TRBV12-3/TRBV12-4	TRBJ2-1	CASSFRDIYNEQFF
15	TRBV29-1	TRBJ1-5	CSAGDPGPPYQPQHF
11	TRBV28	TRBJ2-7	CASGQVFEQYF
16	TRBV12-3/TRBV12-4	TRBJ1-5	CASSSDQGGRNQPQHF
15	TRBV20-1	TRBJ1-5	CSASSSSTASQPQHF
15	TRBV9	TRBJ2-7	CASSGAGTGTYEQYF
15	TRBV2	TRBJ2-4	CASSIEGRGQNIQYF
18	TRBV12-3/TRBV12-4	TRBJ2-3	CASRLGWGDTSSTDTQYF